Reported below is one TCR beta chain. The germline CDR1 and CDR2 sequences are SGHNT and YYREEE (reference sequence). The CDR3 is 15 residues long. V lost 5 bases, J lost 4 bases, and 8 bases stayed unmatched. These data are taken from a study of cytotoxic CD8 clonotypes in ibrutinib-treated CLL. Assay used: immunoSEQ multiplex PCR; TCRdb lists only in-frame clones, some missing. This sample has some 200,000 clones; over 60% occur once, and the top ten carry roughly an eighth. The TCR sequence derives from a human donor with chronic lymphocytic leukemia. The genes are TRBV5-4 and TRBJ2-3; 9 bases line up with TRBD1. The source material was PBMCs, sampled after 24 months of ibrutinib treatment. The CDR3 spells CASRAGTGSSDTQYF. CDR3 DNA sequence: TGTGCCAGCAGGGCCGGGACAGGGTCGTCAGATACGCAGTATTTT.